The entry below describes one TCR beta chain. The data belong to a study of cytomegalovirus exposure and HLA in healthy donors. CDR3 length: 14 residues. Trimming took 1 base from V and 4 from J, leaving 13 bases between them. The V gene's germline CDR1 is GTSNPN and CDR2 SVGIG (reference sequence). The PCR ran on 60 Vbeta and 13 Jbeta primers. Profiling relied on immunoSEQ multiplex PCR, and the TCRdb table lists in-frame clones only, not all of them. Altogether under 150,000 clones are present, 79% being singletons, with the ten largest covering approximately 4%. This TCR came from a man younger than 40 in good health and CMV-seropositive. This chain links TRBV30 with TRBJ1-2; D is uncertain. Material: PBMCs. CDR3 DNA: TGTGCCTGGAGTGGGAGCAGCGCATCCTATGGCTACACCTTC. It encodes CAWSGSSASYGYTF.